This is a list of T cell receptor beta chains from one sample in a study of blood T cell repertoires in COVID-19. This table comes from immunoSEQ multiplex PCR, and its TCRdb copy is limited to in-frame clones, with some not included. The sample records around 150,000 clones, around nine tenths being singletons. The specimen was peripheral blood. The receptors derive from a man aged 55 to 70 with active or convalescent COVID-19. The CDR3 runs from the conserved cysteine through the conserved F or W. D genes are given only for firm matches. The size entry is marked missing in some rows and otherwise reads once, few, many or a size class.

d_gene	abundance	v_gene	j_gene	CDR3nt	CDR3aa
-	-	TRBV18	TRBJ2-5	TGTGCCAGCTCACGGGACCAGGGGAACCAAGAGACCCAGTACTTC	CASSRDQGNQETQYF
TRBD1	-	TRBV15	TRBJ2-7	TGTGCCACCAGCAGAGAGTCGTGGCAGGGGGCGGACGAGCAGTACTTC	CATSRESWQGADEQYF
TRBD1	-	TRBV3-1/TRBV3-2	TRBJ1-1	TGTGCCAGCAGCCAAAACAGGGGCACTGAAGCTTTCTTT	CASSQNRGTEAFF
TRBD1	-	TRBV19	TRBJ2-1	TGTGCCAGTAGTATAGTGACAGGGGGCGCTTACAATGAGCAGTTCTTC	CASSIVTGGAYNEQFF
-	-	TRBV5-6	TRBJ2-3	TGTGCCAGCAGCTTGCGCGCAGGGCGCACAGATACGCAGTATTTT	CASSLRAGRTDTQYF
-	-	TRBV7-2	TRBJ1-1	TGTGCCAGCAGCTTAGTTGCGGGGGTAGGGGGTCAAGCTTTCTTT	CASSLVAGVGGQAFF
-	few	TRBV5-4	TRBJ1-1	TGTGCCAGCAGCTTGACAGGTTTGGGCACTGAAGCTTTCTTT	CASSLTGLGTEAFF
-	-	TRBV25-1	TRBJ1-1	TGTGCCAGCAGTGAACAGGGGACGTTTACTGAAGCTTTCTTT	CASSEQGTFTEAFF
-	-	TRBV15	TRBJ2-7	TGTGCCACCAGCAGAGAGGGAGGAGGCTACGAGCAGTACTTC	CATSREGGGYEQYF
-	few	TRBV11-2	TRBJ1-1	TGTGCCAGCAGCTCAATGGGGCCTACTGAAGCTTTCTTT	CASSSMGPTEAFF
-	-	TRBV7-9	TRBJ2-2	TGTGCCAGTATACAGGGCAGAGACACCGGGGAGCTGTTTTTT	CASIQGRDTGELFF
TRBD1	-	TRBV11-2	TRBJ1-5	TGTGCCAGCAGCTTAGATGGGACAGGGGAAGACCAGCCCCAGCATTTT	CASSLDGTGEDQPQHF
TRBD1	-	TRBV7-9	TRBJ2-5	TGTGCCAGCAGCATACACCGGGACAGGGATCCCCAGTACTTC	CASSIHRDRDPQYF
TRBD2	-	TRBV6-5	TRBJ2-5	TGTGCCAGCAGATCCATAGCGGGGGGGCGAGAGACCCAGTACTTC	CASRSIAGGRETQYF
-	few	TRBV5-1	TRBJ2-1	TGCGCCAGCAGCCTCGGGCCGGGGGCCTACAATGAGCAGTTCTTC	CASSLGPGAYNEQFF